The clone carrying this T cell receptor (beta chain) was found once. What it recognizes is unknown. In the CD4+ fraction, cells were divided into CD45RA+ naive and CD45RA-negative memory subsets. This sample was taken from a study of shared clonotypes between healthy human individuals. Assay: immunoSEQ multiplex PCR; the TCRdb copy retains only in-frame clones and omits some. Of around 1,000,000 clones listed, 77% are singletons. V lost 5 bases to trimming and J lost 0 bases, with 17 bases between them. Germline-derived CDR1 and CDR2 are MNHEY and SMNVEV (reference sequence). CDR3 size: 16 residues. Study-wide results and limits: All-four-donor shared clonotypes had higher generation probabilities than non-shared clonotypes did.

The sequenced sample consisted of memory CD4+ T cells from PBMCs. This sample's subset: CD45RA-negative fraction. This TCR came from a man younger than 35 in good health. Some clones in this sample may be carry-over from other donors' samples. The chain joins TRBV27 to TRBJ2-7; TRBD1 or TRBD2 may be the D gene (6 bases each). The CDR3, as DNA: TGTGCCAGCAGTGGCTTACGGGGGCCCAGCTCCTACGAGCAGTACTTC. It codes for CASSGLRGPSSYEQYF.